This T cell receptor (beta chain) comes out of a study of blood T cell repertoires in COVID-19. Overall study context: Samples came from the United States, Italy and Spain, spanning acute and convalescent COVID-19. Nucleic acid was either cDNA or gDNA, and it came from T cells, B-cell-depleted T cells, or PBMCs.

In the original workflow: Quantification of nucleated cells was approximated via reference gene primer amplification. Method: immunoSEQ multiplex PCR; TCRdb's copy keeps in-frame clones and lacks some. V, J and clone size are taken as reported in that table, and D and trimming were inferred from the DNA itself. Here the sample spans a few hundred thousand clones, approximately 84% being singletons. Donors of Cohort 3 who recovered were those that had two negative PCRs, clearance, or symptom resolution. The sequence derives from a man between 25 and 39 years old who had recovered from COVID-19. Specimen: PBMCs or T cells enriched from blood (not recorded which).

The CDR3 nucleotides are TGTGCCGAGGGGGGGGCGCGGGACTATGGCTACACCTTC. It codes for CAEGGARDYGYTF. This chain links TRBV30 with TRBJ1-2, with TRBD1 as a possible D gene (6 bases). The V end lost 8 bases, the J end lost 3 bases, and 16 bases lay between the germline ends. Germline V gene sequence: CDR1 GTSNPN, CDR2 SVGIG (reference sequence). CDR3 size: 13 residues.